This TCR beta chain is from a study of metastatic and nonmetastatic thyroid tumors. Study-level background: Malignant thyroid and benign thyroid patients provided blood and tumor or nodule tissue whose repertoires were compared. Study conclusions and caveats: Significantly higher TCR beta diversity was reportedly seen in malignant thyroid tumors than benign nodules, in blood and tumor.

Of note for this clone: Its antigen is not known.

TCRdb re-analyzed the PCR reads through MiXCR. The repertoire holds 10,000 to 15,000 clones, with around a third as singletons. No treatment of any kind had been given to any patient before thyroid surgery. Germline trimming cut 6 bases from V and 1 base from J; bases unmatched to any gene: 7. The CDR3 contains 15 residues. Germline CDR1 is SGHKS and CDR2 is YYEKEE (reference sequence). Sequencing used tumor tissue. This chain joins TRBV5-5 and TRBJ2-1; 7 positions match TRBD2. This TCR was sampled from a male donor with papillary thyroid cancer or a benign thyroid nodule (not recorded which). Some clones in this sample may be carry-over from other donors' samples. The CDR3 loop reads CASTFWGGSYNEQFF. The DNA for the CDR3 is TGTGCCAGCACCTTCTGGGGGGGATCCTACAATGAGCAGTTCTTC. Based on the CDR3 plus reference TRBV5-5 and TRBJ2-1, the full variable domain is DAGVTQSPTHLIKTRGQQVTLRCSPISGHKSVSWYQQVLGQGPQFIFQYYEKEERGRGNFPDRFSARQFPNYSSELNVNALLLGDSALYLCASTFWGGSYNEQFFGPGTRLTVL.